This passage covers 26 T cell receptor beta chains from one sample sequenced in a study of identical twins. TCRdb itself ran the 5' RACE reads through MiXCR, one entry per CDR3 protein. The repertoire consists of around 1.7 million distinct CDR3 sequences, with about 30% occurring once and the leading ten covering more than 0.25%. Sequencing used cord blood. These receptors were taken from a newborn girl in good health.

This clonotype was counted at least ten times. In DNA, the CDR3 is TGCAGCGTTGAGGAAGGAGGGTATGGCTACACCTTC. Translated: CSVEEGGYGYTF. The gene calls are TRBV29-1 and TRBJ1-2; D uncertain. CDR1 SQVTM and CDR2 ANQGSEA come from the germline V gene. The CDR3 is 12 amino acids. The V end was cut by 3 bases, the J end by 5 bases, with 10 bases between. Full variable domain (missing parts from reference TRBV29-1 and TRBJ1-2): SAVISQKPSRDICQRGTSLTIQCQVDSQVTMMFWYRQQPGQSLTLIATANQGSEATYESGFVIDKFPISRPNLTFSTLTVSNMSPEDSSIYLCSVEEGGYGYTFGSGTRLTVV.

This clonotype showed up just a few times. This rearrangement joins TRBV20-1 to TRBJ2-1; D gene uncertain. This CDR3 region has 13 residues. Trimming shortened V by 1 base and J by 3 bases, and 7 bases separated the two germline ends. Germline V lookup: CDR1 DFQATT, CDR2 SNEGSKA (reference sequence). This chain's CDR3 is CSARGHYYNEQFF. DNA for the CDR3: TGCAGTGCTAGAGGCCACTACTACAATGAGCAGTTCTTC.

This clonotype has only a few counts. The CDR3 spells CASQQRRLAGVFSYNEQFF. CDR3 bases: TGCGCCAGCCAGCAGAGGAGACTAGCGGGGGTCTTCTCCTACAATGAGCAGTTCTTC. The V gene is TRBV10-2, the J gene TRBJ2-1, with 12 bases identical to TRBD2. Trimming removed 8 bases from V and 0 bases from J; junction bases left unmatched: 14. Germline loops: CDR1 WSHSY, CDR2 SAAADI. There are 19 residues in the CDR3.

V is TRBV10-2 and J is TRBJ1-2; no clear D. Trimming took off 9 bases at V and 4 bases at J, with 15 bases between the two ends. CDR3 size: 13 residues. The germline CDR1 and CDR2 sequences are WSHSY and SAAADI. CDR3 protein: CASTGLPGYGYTF. CDR3 DNA: TGCGCCAGTACCGGACTGCCGGGCTATGGCTACACCTTC.

J is TRBJ1-5 and V is TRBV20-1; unclear D gene. V was trimmed by 5 bases and J by 3 bases, leaving 8 bases between them. Germline CDR1 DFQATT, CDR2 SNEGSKA (reference sequence). The CDR3 has 12 amino acids. CDR3 in amino acids: CSARWDNQPQHF. The CDR3 DNA reads TGCAGTGCTCGGTGGGACAATCAGCCCCAGCATTTT.

As regards this clonotype: This CDR3 fails to terminate in the conserved phenylalanine or tryptophan, so it likely reflects a read error. The chain couples TRBV7-7 to TRBJ2-7; 9 nucleotides match TRBD1. This CDR3 is 14 amino acids long. CDR1 and CDR2 (germline): SSHAT, FNYEAQ (reference sequence). The J segment lost 7 bases and the V segment lost 6 bases, leaving 10 bases of the junction unmatched. For the CDR3, the DNA is TGTGCCAGCAGAAGGACAGGGGCGGCCAATGAGCAGTACTTA. Its translation is CASRRTGAANEQYL.

A few counts support this clonotype. The chain has TRBV6-2 or TRBV6-3 and TRBJ2-2; 10 nucleotides match TRBD2. The germline gives CDR1 MNHEY, CDR2 SVGEGT. The V segment lost 2 bases and the J segment 0 bases; nucleotides outside the gene matches: 6. This CDR3 has 18 residues. Here the CDR3 reads CASSYNLAGDPNTGELFF. The CDR3 bases are TGTGCCAGCAGTTACAATCTAGCGGGAGACCCGAACACCGGGGAGCTGTTTTTT.

This chain connects TRBV24-1 to TRBJ2-2, with TRBD2 matching over 10 bases. V was clipped by 5 bases and J by 1 base; unmatched bases: 3. CDR1 is KGHDR, CDR2 SFDVKD, per germline. CDR3 size: 16 residues. CDR3 region: CATSALAGENTGELFF. The CDR3 nucleotides are TGTGCCACCAGTGCCCTAGCGGGGGAGAACACCGGGGAGCTGTTTTTT.

The sample holds many counts of this clonotype. The V call is TRBV12-3 or TRBV12-4, the J call TRBJ1-2; weak D call: TRBD1 (5 bases). V shed 5 bases and J shed 2 bases, with 15 bases lying between them. There are 15 residues in the CDR3. CDR3 in amino acids: CASSNEAGKNYGYTF. CDR3 bases: TGTGCCAGCAGTAACGAAGCAGGGAAAAACTATGGCTACACCTTC.

The chain is built from TRBV27 and TRBJ2-7; unclear D gene. V was shortened by 8 bases and J by 4 bases, with 27 bases between the two germline ends. The CDR3 sequence is 17 residues long. Germline V CDR1 and CDR2: MNHEY, SMNVEV (reference sequence). The CDR3 nucleotides are TGTGCCAGCGGGCCTCTTAAAAAGGGAATGGGCTTTTACGAGCAGTACTTC. It translates to CASGPLKKGMGFYEQYF.

Of note for this clonotype: This may be a read error, as it is one base from a much larger clone. This chain connects TRBV29-1 to TRBJ1-2; possible D gene TRBD1, 6 bases. Germline V lookup: CDR1 SQVTM, CDR2 ANQGSEA. This CDR3 is built from 12 residues. The CDR3 bases are TGCAGCGTCTTACAGGGAGACTATGGCCACACCTTC. Its translation is CSVLQGDYGHTF.

V and J are TRBV2 and TRBJ2-1; perhaps TRBD1 as D (6 bases). The CDR3 runs 13 residues. V was pared by 0 bases and J by 11 bases, with 11 bases between. CDR1 and CDR2 from the germline V gene are SNHLY and FYNNEI. CDR3 residues: CASSEAGALQQFF. In DNA form, the CDR3 reads TGTGCCAGCAGTGAAGCGGGGGCGCTTCAGCAGTTCTTC.

The genes are TRBV2 and TRBJ1-6; D not certain. The CDR3 runs 14 residues. Germline V lookup: CDR1 SNHLY, CDR2 FYNNEI. Trimming removed 7 bases from V and 9 bases from J, with 16 bases in between. The CDR3 protein is CASTALNPLSPLHF. Written as DNA, the CDR3 is TGTGCCAGCACCGCACTCAACCCTCTTTCACCCCTCCACTTT.

This clonotype showed up just a few times. This chain uses TRBV4-2 with TRBJ2-7; D possibly matches TRBD1 or TRBD2 (5 bases each). The germline CDR1 and CDR2 sequences are LGHNA and YNFKEQ. V shed 1 base and J shed 3 bases, with 13 bases lying between them. The length of the CDR3 is 15 residues. CDR3 sequence: CASSQGGSVGYEQYF. Here the CDR3 DNA reads TGTGCCAGCAGCCAAGGGGGGTCCGTTGGCTACGAGCAGTACTTC.

This clonotype was counted only a few times. V is TRBV28 and J is TRBJ1-2; unclear D gene. CDR1 MDHEN and CDR2 SYDVKM come from the germline V gene. Deletions cut 2 bases from V and 7 bases from J, with 11 bases between. The CDR3 totals 13 residues. CDR3 DNA: TGTGCCAGCAGTTTAATTCAGGTTCCTGGCTACACCTTC. This encodes CASSLIQVPGYTF.

This clonotype was recorded at least ten times. The chain links TRBV24-1 to TRBJ1-5; 10 bases match TRBD1. Looked up from germline, CDR1 is KGHDR and CDR2 is SFDVKD. There are 16 residues in the CDR3. The ends lost 9 bases at V and 1 base at J; junction bases unmatched: 8. This CDR3 reads CATGPGTGVSNQPQHF. The CDR3, as DNA: TGTGCCACCGGTCCCGGGACAGGGGTAAGCAATCAGCCCCAGCATTTT.

The chain couples TRBV29-1 to TRBJ2-5; TRBD2 matches at 8 bases. The germline V gene encodes CDR1 SQVTM and CDR2 ANQGSEA. This CDR3 is 12 amino acids long. V shed 7 bases and J 4 bases; nucleotides not matched to a gene: 5. CDR3: CSGGLVRETQYF. CDR3 in DNA: TGCAGCGGGGGACTAGTCAGAGAGACCCAGTACTTC.

The V gene is TRBV12-3 or TRBV12-4, the J gene TRBJ2-1, with TRBD1 as a possible D gene (6 bases). The length of the CDR3 is 13 residues. With 5 bases removed from V and 6 bases from J, the gap between germline ends came to 11 bases. CDR3 residues: CASSGDTVNEQFF. CDR3 coding DNA: TGTGCCAGCAGTGGGGACACGGTCAATGAGCAGTTCTTC.

This clonotype was detected only a few times. The V gene is TRBV4-1, the J gene TRBJ1-1; 12 positions match TRBD1. V shed 4 bases and J 3 bases; nucleotides not matched to a gene: 3. The V gene's germline CDR1 is MGHRA and CDR2 YSYEKL. This CDR3 is 15 amino acids long. The CDR3 sequence is CASSPGDRGHTEAFF. The CDR3, as DNA: TGCGCCAGCAGCCCGGGGGACAGGGGGCACACTGAAGCTTTCTTT.

The genes are TRBV12-3 or TRBV12-4 and TRBJ1-1, with a weak D call TRBD1 (5 bases). Trimming took off 4 bases at V and 0 bases at J, with 9 bases between the two ends. There are 14 residues in the CDR3. The CDR3 loop reads CASSWDAVNTEAFF. The CDR3 DNA reads TGTGCCAGCAGTTGGGACGCAGTGAACACTGAAGCTTTCTTT.

On this clonotype itself: One end of the junction does not line up with germline, which may come from a read error. The V call is TRBV7-2, the J call TRBJ2-7; TRBD2 agrees at 10 bases. The CDR3 extends over 13 amino acids. The germline CDR1 and CDR2 sequences are SGHTA and FQGNSA. The CDR3 sequence is CASSLALLAGAHF. The CDR3 DNA follows: TGTGCCAGCAGCTTAGCGCTCCTAGCGGGAGCGCACTTC. Using reference TRBV7-2 and TRBJ2-7 for the parts outside the CDR3, the full variable domain is GAGVSQSPSNKVTEKGKDVELRCDPISGHTALYWYRQSLGQGLEFLIYFQGNSAPDKSGLPSDRFSAERTGGSVSTLTIQRTQQEDSAVYLCASSLALLAGAHFGPGTRLTVT.

This chain uses TRBV5-1 with TRBJ1-4; 7 bases fit TRBD1. Germline trimming cut 0 bases from V and 7 bases from J; bases unmatched to any gene: 6. The CDR3 totals 15 residues. The germline V gene encodes CDR1 SGHRS and CDR2 YFSETQ. The CDR3 bases are TGCGCCAGCAGCTTGGAAGGGACAGTGCGTGAAAAACTGTTTTTT. Translated: CASSLEGTVREKLFF.

The chain combines TRBV6-6 with TRBJ2-1; 13 nucleotides line up with TRBD2. The length of the CDR3 is 16 residues. CDR1 and CDR2 from the germline V gene are MNHNY and SVGAGI (reference sequence). Trimming removed 2 bases from V and 4 bases from J; junction bases left unmatched: 2. CDR3 sequence reads: CASSYGTSGEYNEQFF. The DNA of the CDR3 is TGTGCCAGCAGTTACGGGACTAGCGGGGAGTACAATGAGCAGTTCTTC.

The rearrangement joins TRBV2 to TRBJ2-2, with D perhaps given as TRBD1 or TRBD2 (5 bases each). Germline V gene data show CDR1 as SNHLY and CDR2 as FYNNEI. The V and J ends lost 3 bases and 6 bases respectively, with 8 bases between them. This CDR3 spans 13 amino acids. The CDR3 region has the DNA TGTGCCAGCAGTGATTCGGGGCCCGGGGAGCTGTTTTTT. Its protein product is CASSDSGPGELFF.

This clonotype has more than one count but fewer than ten. This chain links TRBV27 with TRBJ2-1; D perhaps matches TRBD1 (6 bases). Germline CDR1 is MNHEY and CDR2 is SMNVEV (reference sequence). This CDR3 comprises 17 residues. The V gene lost 2 bases and the J gene lost 0 bases, with 14 bases spanning the gap. In DNA, the CDR3 is TGTGCCAGCAGTTTACCCTCACAGGGTAGCTCCTACAATGAGCAGTTCTTC. It specifies CASSLPSQGSSYNEQFF.

V usage is TRBV14 and J usage is TRBJ2-3; 8 nucleotides line up with TRBD2. Germline CDR1 SGHDN, CDR2 FVKESK. Unmatched junction bases numbered 8, after V lost 1 base and J lost 2 bases. The CDR3 spans 17 residues. This chain's CDR3 is CASSQAALAVVTDTQYF. The DNA for the CDR3 is TGTGCCAGCAGCCAAGCAGCACTAGCGGTTGTCACAGATACGCAGTATTTT.